This is a list of T cell receptor beta chains from one sample in a study of blood T cells in healthy people across ages. MiXCR was run by TCRdb on the 5' RACE reads, yielding one entry per CDR3 protein. The table has roughly 2 million distinct CDR3 sequences, just under 50% seen once. The sequencing input was blood. All receptors derive from a woman aged 35 to 49 in good health. CDR3s include the opening cysteine and the closing phenylalanine or tryptophan. Each record gives: clone size, D gene, J gene, V gene, CDR3 DNA, CDR3 protein. A D gene is named only where the DNA matches it firmly. Clone size is stated in some rows and not others, as once, few, many or a class when expanded.

>-|-|TRBJ2-5|TRBV29-1
TGCAGCGTTGAAGGCAGGGCGGAGACCCAGTACTTC
CSVEGRAETQYF
>-|-|TRBJ2-1|TRBV5-1
TGCGCCAGCAGCTTGGGATCACAGGGCTATGAGCAGTTCTTC
CASSLGSQGYEQFF
>-|-|TRBJ1-2|TRBV12-3/TRBV12-4
TGTGCCAGCAACCCAGAACCCCACTTCGACCGGGGCTATGGCTACACCTTC
CASNPEPHFDRGYGYTF
>-|TRBD2|TRBJ2-3|TRBV7-2
TGTGCCAGCAGCCCAATAGCGGGGGGGCGCACAGATACGCAGTATTTT
CASSPIAGGRTDTQYF
>-|-|TRBJ2-5|TRBV24-1
TGTGCCACCAGTGACCGTCGGGGACTCCGGACCCAGTACTTC
CATSDRRGLRTQYF
>few|TRBD2|TRBJ2-1|TRBV7-2
TGTGCCAGCAGCCTAAGTGGGACTAGCGGGGCGTCCGGCTATGAGCAGTTCTTC
CASSLSGTSGASGYEQFF
>few|TRBD2|TRBJ2-6|TRBV7-2
TGTGCCAGCAGCTCAAAGACTAGCGGGGAGTCTGGGGCCAACGTCCTGACTTTC
CASSSKTSGESGANVLTF
>-|TRBD1|TRBJ1-2|TRBV6-5
TGTGCCAGCAGAAAGACAGGGAAAGAGGGTGGCTACACCTTC
CASRKTGKEGGYTF
>-|-|TRBJ1-1|TRBV6-2/TRBV6-3
TGTGCCAGCAAACCGATCCTGAACACTGAAGCTTTCTTT
CASKPILNTEAFF
>-|TRBD1|TRBJ2-7|TRBV29-1
TGCAGCGTCGGGGACAGGGGAAGCTCCTACAATGAGCAGTACTTC
CSVGDRGSSYNEQYF
>-|TRBD1|TRBJ2-7|TRBV6-1
TGTGCCTCCTCGGACAGGGGACTAAGCTCCTACGAGCAGTACTTC
CASSDRGLSSYEQYF
>many|-|TRBJ2-7|TRBV20-1
TGCAGTGCTAGGGGGCAGGGTAGCTACGAGCAGTACTTC
CSARGQGSYEQYF
>few|-|TRBJ2-5|TRBV9
TGTGCCAGCAGCGTAGAACTAGCCGGAGAGACCCAGTACTTC
CASSVELAGETQYF
>-|TRBD2|TRBJ2-3|TRBV11-2
TGTGCCAGCAGCTCCCGGGGGGGGTTTGCGCAGTATTTT
CASSSRGGFAQYF
>-|-|TRBJ2-4|TRBV9
TGTGCCAGCAGCGTAGGAGCGTCCTTCGAGAACATTCAGTACTTC
CASSVGASFENIQYF
>-|TRBD2|TRBJ2-5|TRBV27
TGTGCCAGCAGAAAAGGGACTAGCGGGGGGGCCGGGTTCGAGACCCAGTACTTC
CASRKGTSGGAGFETQYF
>-|-|TRBJ2-1|TRBV7-2
TGTGCCAGCAGCCGATCCGGGAATCTGGGCGGCGAGCAGTTCTTC
CASSRSGNLGGEQFF
>-|-|TRBJ1-1|TRBV4-1
TGCGCCAGCAGCCAACAGGACGGATACACTGAAGCTTTCTTT
CASSQQDGYTEAFF
>-|-|TRBJ2-1|TRBV7-2
-
CASSLRVGRGSPGSYNERFF
>-|-|TRBJ2-3|TRBV10-1
TGCGCCAGCAGCCCAGGCCGCACCCGCACAGATACGCAGTATTTT
CASSPGRTRTDTQYF